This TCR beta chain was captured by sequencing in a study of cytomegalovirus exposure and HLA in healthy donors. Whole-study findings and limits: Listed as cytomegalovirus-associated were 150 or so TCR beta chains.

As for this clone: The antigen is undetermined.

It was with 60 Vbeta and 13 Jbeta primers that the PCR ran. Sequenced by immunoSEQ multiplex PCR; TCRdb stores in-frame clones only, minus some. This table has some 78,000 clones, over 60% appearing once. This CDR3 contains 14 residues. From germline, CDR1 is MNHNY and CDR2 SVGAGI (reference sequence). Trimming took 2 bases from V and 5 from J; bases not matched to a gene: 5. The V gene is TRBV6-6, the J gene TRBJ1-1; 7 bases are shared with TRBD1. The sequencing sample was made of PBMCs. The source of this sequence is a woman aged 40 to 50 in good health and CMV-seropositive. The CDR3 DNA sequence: TGTGCCAGCAGTTACCAGGGGGAGATAACTGAAGCTTTCTTT. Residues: CASSYQGEITEAFF.